Below are 14 T cell receptor beta chains sequenced from a single sample in a study of identifying expanded T cells in peripheral blood. TCRdb keeps only in-frame clones here, not all; method: immunoSEQ multiplex PCR. The sample lists approximately 58,000 clones; over 80% were seen once. The specimen sequenced was blood. These receptors were taken from a person aged 18 to 75 in good health.

The chain is built from TRBV6-6 and TRBJ2-7; D is uncertain. The CDR3 is 16 amino acids. Germline V CDR1 and CDR2: MNHNY, SVGAGI (reference sequence). The CDR3 is CASSYLPGSRSNEQYV. CDR3 bases: TGTGCCAGCAGTTATCTCCCAGGCTCGCGCTCCAACGAGCAGTACGTC.

V gene TRBV30 combines with J gene TRBJ1-2; 10 bases are a match to TRBD1. V was pared by 0 bases and J by 7 bases, with 8 bases of the junction left unmatched. The V gene's germline CDR1 is GTSNPN and CDR2 SVGIG (reference sequence). This CDR3 region has 15 residues. This CDR3 is CAWSVQGTGVSGYTF. In DNA, the CDR3 is TGTGCCTGGAGTGTACAGGGGACAGGGGTGTCTGGCTACACCTTC.

As for this clone: A much larger clone lies one base from this, so it may be a read error. This chain joins TRBV6-4 and TRBJ2-3; 8 nucleotides align to TRBD2. V dropped 3 bases and J dropped 2; count of bases not matched to a gene: 1. Germline CDR1 is MRHNA and CDR2 is SNTAGT. The CDR3 is 14 amino acids. The CDR3 bases are TGTGCCAGCAGTGAGCGGGGGGCCACAGATACGCAGTATTTT. It translates to CASSERGATDTQYF.

The V gene is TRBV30, the J gene TRBJ2-2; TRBD1 agrees at 11 bases. V lost 0 bases, J lost 8 bases, and 5 bases stayed unmatched. This CDR3 has 15 amino acids. The germline CDR1 and CDR2 sequences are GTSNPN and SVGIG (reference sequence). The CDR3 coding sequence is TGTGCCTGGAGTGTAGGACAGGGGGCTTGGGGGGAGCTGTTTTTT. Its translation: CAWSVGQGAWGELFF. Full variable domain (remainder filled in from reference TRBV30 and TRBJ2-2): SQTIHQWPATLVQPVGSPLSLECTVEGTSNPNLYWYRQAAGRGLQLLFYSVGIGQISSEVPQNLSASRPQDRQFILSSKKLLLSDSGFYLCAWSVGQGAWGELFFGEGSRLTVL.

The V call is TRBV5-5, the J call TRBJ1-3; D is uncertain. Germline V lookup: CDR1 SGHKS, CDR2 YYEKEE (reference sequence). The CDR3 extends over 13 amino acids. The V end was cut by 3 bases, the J end by 1 base, with 5 bases between. CDR3 residues: CASSYGSGNTIYF. CDR3 sequence (DNA): TGTGCCAGCAGCTATGGTTCTGGAAACACCATATATTTT.

V and J are TRBV9 and TRBJ1-1; D is undetermined. V was pared by 3 bases and J by 0 bases, with 9 bases between. CDR3 size: 14 residues. CDR1 is SGDLS, CDR2 YYNGEE, per germline. CDR3: CASSAGTVNTEAFF. For the CDR3, the DNA is TGTGCCAGCAGCGCGGGAACAGTGAACACTGAAGCTTTCTTT.

J is TRBJ2-7 and V is TRBV6-5; 10 bases agree with TRBD1. The V and J ends lost 10 bases and 6 bases, in that order; junction bases with no gene match: 6. The CDR3 spans 12 residues. Germline lookup yields CDR1 MNHEY and CDR2 SVGAGI. Here the CDR3 reads CATSDRGSEQYF. The CDR3 DNA is TGTGCCACCTCGGACAGGGGGTCCGAGCAGTACTTC.

The rearrangement links TRBV7-9 to TRBJ2-5; TRBD1 is a possible D gene (6 bases). V was trimmed by 5 bases and J by 2 bases, leaving 15 bases between them. Looked up from germline, CDR1 is SEHNR and CDR2 is FQNEAQ (reference sequence). The CDR3 consists of 15 residues. CDR3 in DNA: TGTGCCAGCAGCCCATGGACAGAAAATCAAGAGACCCAGTACTTC. Translation: CASSPWTENQETQYF.

The chain recombines TRBV5-4 with TRBJ2-5; the match to TRBD2 covers 15 bases. The CDR3 loop spans 17 amino acids. J gave up 4 bases and V 4 bases, and 8 bases lay outside the gene matches. Germline V gene data show CDR1 as SGHNT and CDR2 as YYREEE (reference sequence). As DNA, the CDR3 is TGTGCCAGCAGCCCTTGGACTAGCGGGAGGGCCTTAGAGACCCAGTACTTC. This translates into CASSPWTSGRALETQYF.

This clone has just one count. DNA for the CDR3: TGTGCCAGCAGCCCAGGACAGGGGGCTCCGGGAGAGACCCAGTACTTC. Its protein is CASSPGQGAPGETQYF. This chain joins TRBV11-3 and TRBJ2-5; 11 positions agree with TRBD1. Trimming removed 5 bases from V and 4 bases from J; junction bases left unmatched: 9. Germline V CDR1 and CDR2: SGHNT, YENEEA. The CDR3 sequence is 16 residues long.

This clone is medium-sized within its sample. The chain recombines TRBV6-5 with TRBJ1-1; maybe TRBD1 (6 bases). The CDR3 runs to 16 residues. Germline CDR1 MNHEY, CDR2 SVGAGI. The V and J ends lost 2 bases and 1 base respectively, with 14 bases between them. The CDR3 loop reads CASSYQLLTGNTEAFF. CDR3 sequence (DNA): TGTGCCAGCAGTTACCAATTACTGACAGGGAACACTGAAGCTTTCTTT.

A single count supports this clone. This sequence joins TRBV11-3 and TRBJ2-1; 10 bases are a match to TRBD1. Germline V gene data show CDR1 as SGHNT and CDR2 as YENEEA. V gave up 6 bases and J gave up 4 bases; unmatched junction bases: 6. This CDR3 region has 15 residues. CDR3 loop: CASRPGTGAYNEQFF. CDR3 coding DNA: TGTGCCAGCAGGCCCGGGACAGGGGCTTACAATGAGCAGTTCTTC.

This clone was seen once. V usage is TRBV28 and J usage is TRBJ2-7, with 9 positions matching TRBD1. Losses at the gene ends were 7 bases for V and 1 base for J; bases not matched to a gene: 17. Germline V gene data show CDR1 as MDHEN and CDR2 as SYDVKM. This CDR3 spans 18 amino acids. The CDR3 coding sequence is TGTGCCAGCAATCTCAATCCGGGACAGGGTGGGGGATCCTACGAGCAGTACTTC. It yields the protein CASNLNPGQGGGSYEQYF.

The CDR3 DNA reads TGTGCCAGCTTCTTTTCAGGGGGTGGTGGTCAGCCCCAGCATTTT. Translating it yields CASFFSGGGGQPQHF. The V call is TRBV28, the J call TRBJ1-5, with 7 bases fitting TRBD1. CDR1 is MDHEN and CDR2 is SYDVKM in the germline V gene. V lost 8 bases, J lost 6 bases, and 13 bases stayed unmatched. The CDR3 contains 15 residues.